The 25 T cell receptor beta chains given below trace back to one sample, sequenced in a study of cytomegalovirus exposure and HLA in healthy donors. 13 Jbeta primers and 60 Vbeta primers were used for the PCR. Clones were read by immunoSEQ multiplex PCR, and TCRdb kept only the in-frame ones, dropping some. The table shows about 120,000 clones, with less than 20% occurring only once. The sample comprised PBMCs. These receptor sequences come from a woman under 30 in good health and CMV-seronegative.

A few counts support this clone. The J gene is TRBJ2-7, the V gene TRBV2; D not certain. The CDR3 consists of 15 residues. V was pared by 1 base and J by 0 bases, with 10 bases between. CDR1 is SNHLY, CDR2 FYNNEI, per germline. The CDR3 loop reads CASSEGLLSSYEQYF. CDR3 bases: TGTGCCAGCAGTGAAGGACTGTTAAGCTCCTACGAGCAGTACTTC.

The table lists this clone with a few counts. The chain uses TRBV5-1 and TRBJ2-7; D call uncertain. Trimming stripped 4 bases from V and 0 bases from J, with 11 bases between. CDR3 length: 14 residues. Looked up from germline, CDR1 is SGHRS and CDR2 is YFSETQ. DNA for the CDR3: TGCGCCAGCAGCCTACTTGGGCCCTCCTACGAGCAGTACTTC. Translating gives CASSLLGPSYEQYF.

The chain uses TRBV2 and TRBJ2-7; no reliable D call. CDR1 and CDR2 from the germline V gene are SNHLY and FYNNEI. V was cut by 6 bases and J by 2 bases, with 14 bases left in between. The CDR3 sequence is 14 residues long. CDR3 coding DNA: TGTGCCAGCAGCTACCCACAGCAGGCCTACGAGCAGTACTTC. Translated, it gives CASSYPQQAYEQYF.

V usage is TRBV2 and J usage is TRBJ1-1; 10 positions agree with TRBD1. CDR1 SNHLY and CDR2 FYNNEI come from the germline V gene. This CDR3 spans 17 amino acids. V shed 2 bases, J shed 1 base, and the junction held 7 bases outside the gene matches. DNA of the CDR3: TGTGCCAGCAGTGAAAGACAGGGGGCGGTGGGGAACACTGAAGCTTTCTTT. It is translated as CASSERQGAVGNTEAFF.

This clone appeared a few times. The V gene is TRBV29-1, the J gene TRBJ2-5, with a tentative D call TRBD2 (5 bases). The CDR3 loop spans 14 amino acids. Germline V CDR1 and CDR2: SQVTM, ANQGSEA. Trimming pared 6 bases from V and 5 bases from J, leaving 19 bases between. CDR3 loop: CSVAEGAGKETQYF. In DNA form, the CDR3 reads TGCAGCGTAGCCGAGGGAGCAGGAAAGGAGACCCAGTACTTC.

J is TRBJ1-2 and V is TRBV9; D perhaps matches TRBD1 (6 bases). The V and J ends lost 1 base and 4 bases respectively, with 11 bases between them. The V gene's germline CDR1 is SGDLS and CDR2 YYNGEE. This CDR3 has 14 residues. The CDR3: CASSVSKGGYGYTF. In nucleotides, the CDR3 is TGTGCCAGCAGCGTATCGAAAGGGGGCTATGGCTACACCTTC. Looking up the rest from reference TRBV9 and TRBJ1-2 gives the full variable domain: DSGVTQTPKHLITATGQRVTLRCSPRSGDLSVYWYQQSLDQGLQFLIQYYNGEERAKGNILERFSAQQFPDLHSELNLSSLELGDSALYFCASSVSKGGYGYTFGSGTRLTVV.

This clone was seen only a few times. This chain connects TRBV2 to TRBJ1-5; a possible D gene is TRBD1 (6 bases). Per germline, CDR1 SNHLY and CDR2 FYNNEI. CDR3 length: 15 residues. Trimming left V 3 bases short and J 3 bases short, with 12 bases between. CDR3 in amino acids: CASSDTRGNNQPQHF. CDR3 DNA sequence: TGTGCCAGCAGTGATACCAGGGGCAACAATCAGCCCCAGCATTTT.

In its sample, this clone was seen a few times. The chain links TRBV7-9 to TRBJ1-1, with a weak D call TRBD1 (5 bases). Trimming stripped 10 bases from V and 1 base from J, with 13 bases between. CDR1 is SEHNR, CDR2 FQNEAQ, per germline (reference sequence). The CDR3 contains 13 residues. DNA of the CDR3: TGTGCCATCCCCTTAGGGGAGAACACTGAAGCTTTCTTT. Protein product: CAIPLGENTEAFF.

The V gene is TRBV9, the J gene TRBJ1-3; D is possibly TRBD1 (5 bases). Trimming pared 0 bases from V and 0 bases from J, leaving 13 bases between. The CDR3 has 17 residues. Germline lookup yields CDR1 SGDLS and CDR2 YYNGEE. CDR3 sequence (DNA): TGTGCCAGCAGCGTAGGTGCCAGGGCCAACTCTGGAAACACCATATATTTT. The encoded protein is CASSVGARANSGNTIYF.

The CDR3 sequence is CASSRQATSTDTQYF. The CDR3 bases are TGTGCCAGCAGTCGACAGGCCACTAGCACAGATACGCAGTATTTT. This chain links TRBV28 with TRBJ2-3, with a weak D call TRBD1 (6 bases). The ends were cut back, 5 bases at V and 0 bases at J, with 12 bases in the middle. This CDR3 is 15 amino acids long. Germline V gives CDR1 MDHEN, CDR2 SYDVKM. The variable domain in full, with the rest retrieved from reference TRBV28 and TRBJ2-3, is DVKVTQSSRYLVKRTGEKVFLECVQDMDHENMFWYRQDPGLGLRLIYFSYDVKMKEKGDIPEGYSVSREKKERFSLILESASTNQTSMYLCASSRQATSTDTQYFGPGTRLTVL.

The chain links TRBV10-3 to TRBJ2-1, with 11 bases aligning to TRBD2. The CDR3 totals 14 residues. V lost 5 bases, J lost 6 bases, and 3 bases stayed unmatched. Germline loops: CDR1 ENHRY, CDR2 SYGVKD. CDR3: CAISTSGGTNEQFF. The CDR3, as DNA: TGTGCCATCAGTACTAGCGGGGGAACCAATGAGCAGTTCTTC.

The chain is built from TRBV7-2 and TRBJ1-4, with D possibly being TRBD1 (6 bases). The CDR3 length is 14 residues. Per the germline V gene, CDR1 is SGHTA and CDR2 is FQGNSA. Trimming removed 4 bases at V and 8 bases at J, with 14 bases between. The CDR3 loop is CASSSLVGAEKLFF. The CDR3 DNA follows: TGTGCCAGCAGCTCCCTGGTGGGGGCCGAAAAACTGTTTTTT. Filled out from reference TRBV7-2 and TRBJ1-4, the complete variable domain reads GAGVSQSPSNKVTEKGKDVELRCDPISGHTALYWYRQSLGQGLEFLIYFQGNSAPDKSGLPSDRFSAERTGGSVSTLTIQRTQQEDSAVYLCASSSLVGAEKLFFGSGTQLSVL.

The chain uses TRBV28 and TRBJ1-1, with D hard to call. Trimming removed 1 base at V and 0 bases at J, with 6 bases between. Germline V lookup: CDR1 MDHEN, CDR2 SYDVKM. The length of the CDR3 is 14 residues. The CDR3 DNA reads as TGTGCCAGCAGTTTATTAACGGTGAACACTGAAGCTTTCTTT. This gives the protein CASSLLTVNTEAFF.

CDR3 DNA sequence: TGTGCCTGGAAGACAGGTGCTAATGAAAAACTGTTTTTT. As protein: CAWKTGANEKLFF. The chain is built from TRBV30 and TRBJ1-4, with D maybe TRBD1 (6 bases). The CDR3 totals 13 residues. Trimming left V 4 bases short and J 3 bases short, with 9 bases between. The germline V gene has CDR1 GTSNPN and CDR2 SVGIG (reference sequence).

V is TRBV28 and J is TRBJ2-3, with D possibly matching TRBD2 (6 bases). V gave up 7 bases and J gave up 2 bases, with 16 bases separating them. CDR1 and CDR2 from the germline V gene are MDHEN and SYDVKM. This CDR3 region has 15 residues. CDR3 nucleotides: TGTGCCAGCACCGGGACTCACTTTTACACAGATACGCAGTATTTT. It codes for CASTGTHFYTDTQYF.

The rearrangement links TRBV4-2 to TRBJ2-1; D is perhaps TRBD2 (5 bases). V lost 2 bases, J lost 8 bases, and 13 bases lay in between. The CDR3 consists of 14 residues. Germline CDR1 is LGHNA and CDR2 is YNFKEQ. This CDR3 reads CASSQLRGPYEQFF. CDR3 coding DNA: TGTGCCAGCAGCCAATTACGGGGTCCCTATGAGCAGTTCTTC.

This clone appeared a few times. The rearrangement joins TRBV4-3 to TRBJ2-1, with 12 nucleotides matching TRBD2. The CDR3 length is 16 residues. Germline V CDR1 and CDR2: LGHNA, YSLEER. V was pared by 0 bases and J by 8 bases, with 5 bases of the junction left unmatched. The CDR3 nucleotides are TGCGCCAGCAGCCAAGATGCTAGCGGGGGGGCCTATGAGCAGTTCTTC. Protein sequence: CASSQDASGGAYEQFF.

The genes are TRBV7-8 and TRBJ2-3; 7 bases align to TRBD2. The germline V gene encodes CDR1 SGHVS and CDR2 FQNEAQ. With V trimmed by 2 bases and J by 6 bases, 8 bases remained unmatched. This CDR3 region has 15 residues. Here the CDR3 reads CASSLSGAGRDTQYF. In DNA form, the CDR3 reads TGTGCCAGCAGCTTAAGCGGAGCGGGGCGGGATACGCAGTATTTT.

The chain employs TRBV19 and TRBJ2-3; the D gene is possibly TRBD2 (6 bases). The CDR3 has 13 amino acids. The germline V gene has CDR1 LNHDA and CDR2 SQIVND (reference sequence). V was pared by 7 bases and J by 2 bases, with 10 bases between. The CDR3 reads CASISGLTDTQYF. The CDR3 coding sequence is TGTGCCAGTATCAGCGGGCTCACAGATACGCAGTATTTT.

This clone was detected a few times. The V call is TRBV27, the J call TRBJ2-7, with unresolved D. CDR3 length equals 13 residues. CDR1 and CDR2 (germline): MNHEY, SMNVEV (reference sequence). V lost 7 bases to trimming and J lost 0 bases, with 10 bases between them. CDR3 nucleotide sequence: TGTGCCAGCAAAAGCAGCGCCTCCTACGAGCAGTACTTC. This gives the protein CASKSSASYEQYF.

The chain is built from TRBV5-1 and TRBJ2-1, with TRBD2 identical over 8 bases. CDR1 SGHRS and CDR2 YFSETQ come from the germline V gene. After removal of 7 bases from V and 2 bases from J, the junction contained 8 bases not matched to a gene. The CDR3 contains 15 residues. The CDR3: CASCWTSSTYNEQFF. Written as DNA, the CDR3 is TGCGCCAGCTGCTGGACTAGCAGCACCTACAATGAGCAGTTCTTC.

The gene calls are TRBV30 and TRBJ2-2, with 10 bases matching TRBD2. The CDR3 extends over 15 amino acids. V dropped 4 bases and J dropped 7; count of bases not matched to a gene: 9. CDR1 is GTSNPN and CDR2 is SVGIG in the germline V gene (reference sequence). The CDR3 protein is CAWMKRGGVFGELFF. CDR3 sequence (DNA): TGTGCCTGGATGAAGCGGGGGGGCGTTTTCGGGGAGCTGTTTTTT.

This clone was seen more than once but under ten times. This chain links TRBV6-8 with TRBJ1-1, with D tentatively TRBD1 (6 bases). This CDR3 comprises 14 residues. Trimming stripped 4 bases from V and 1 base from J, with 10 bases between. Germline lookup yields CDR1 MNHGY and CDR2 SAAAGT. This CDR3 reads CASSFPTGNTEAFF. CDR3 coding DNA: TGTGCCAGCAGTTTCCCGACAGGGAACACTGAAGCTTTCTTT.

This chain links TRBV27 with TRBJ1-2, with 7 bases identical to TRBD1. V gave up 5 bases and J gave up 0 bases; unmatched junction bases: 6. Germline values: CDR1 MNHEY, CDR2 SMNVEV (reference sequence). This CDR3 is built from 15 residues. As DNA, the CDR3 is TGTGCCAGCAGTCTAACCGGGACAGCTAACTATGGCTACACCTTC. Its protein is CASSLTGTANYGYTF.

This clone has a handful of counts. CDR3: CAISESLAGTYNEQFF. The CDR3 DNA reads TGTGCCATCAGTGAGTCCCTAGCGGGAACCTACAATGAGCAGTTCTTC. This chain links TRBV10-3 with TRBJ2-1; 9 positions agree with TRBD2. V was pared by 0 bases and J by 2 bases, with 2 bases of the junction left unmatched. There are 16 residues in the CDR3. Germline-derived CDR1 and CDR2 are ENHRY and SYGVKD.